Listed here are 3 T cell receptor beta chains from one sample, sequenced in a study of intratumoral heterogeneity in liver cancer. Only in-frame clones appear in the TCRdb table, and some are missing; sequencing was by immunoSEQ multiplex PCR. Among tens of thousands of clones, approximately 70% were seen once, and the ten largest hold approximately 18%. Sequencing was performed on tumor-adjacent normal tissue, taken before any cancer treatment. These TCRs come from a woman between 70 and 85 years old with hepatocellular carcinoma.

This clone was seen more than once but under ten times. Here the CDR3 DNA reads TGTGCCAGCAGTTTATACAGGGAGAACACTGAAGCTTTCTTT. Protein product: CASSLYRENTEAFF. The genes are TRBV28 and TRBJ1-1, with D possibly TRBD1 on 6 matching bases. Germline V gene lookup returns CDR1 MDHEN and CDR2 SYDVKM. The V gene lost 1 base and the J gene lost 1 base, with 7 bases spanning the gap. The CDR3 consists of 14 residues. Looking up the rest from reference TRBV28 and TRBJ1-1 gives the full variable domain: DVKVTQSSRYLVKRTGEKVFLECVQDMDHENMFWYRQDPGLGLRLIYFSYDVKMKEKGDIPEGYSVSREKKERFSLILESASTNQTSMYLCASSLYRENTEAFFGQGTRLTVV.

V usage is TRBV2 and J usage is TRBJ1-6; 10 nucleotides match TRBD1. The CDR3 has 13 residues. Germline V lookup: CDR1 SNHLY, CDR2 FYNNEI. The V segment lost 5 bases and the J segment 11 bases; nucleotides outside the gene matches: 3. This chain's CDR3 is CASSRDRGTPLHF. CDR3 bases: TGTGCCAGCAGTCGGGACAGGGGAACACCCCTCCACTTT.

This CDR3 is CASSYWTGGQPQHF. The CDR3 nucleotides read TGTGCCAGCAGTTACTGGACAGGCGGGCAGCCCCAGCATTTT. V usage is TRBV27 and J usage is TRBJ1-5, with TRBD1 matching over 7 bases. With 4 bases clipped from V and 7 bases from J, the junction kept 7 bases outside the gene matches. CDR3 length equals 14 residues. In germline, CDR1 is MNHEY, CDR2 SMNVEV (reference sequence).